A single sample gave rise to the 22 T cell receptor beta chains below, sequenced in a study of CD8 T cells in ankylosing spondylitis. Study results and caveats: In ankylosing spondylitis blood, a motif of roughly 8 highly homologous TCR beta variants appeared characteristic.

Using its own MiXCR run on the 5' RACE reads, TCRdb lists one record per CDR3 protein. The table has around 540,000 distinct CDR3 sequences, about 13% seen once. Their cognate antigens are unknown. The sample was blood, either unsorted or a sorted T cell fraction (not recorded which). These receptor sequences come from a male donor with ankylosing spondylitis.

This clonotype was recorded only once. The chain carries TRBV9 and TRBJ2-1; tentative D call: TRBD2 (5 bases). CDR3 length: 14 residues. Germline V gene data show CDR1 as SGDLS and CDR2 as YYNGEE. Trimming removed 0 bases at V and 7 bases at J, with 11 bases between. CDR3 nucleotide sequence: TGTGCCAGCAGCGTAGGACTATTTGGAAATGAGCAGTTCTTC. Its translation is CASSVGLFGNEQFF.

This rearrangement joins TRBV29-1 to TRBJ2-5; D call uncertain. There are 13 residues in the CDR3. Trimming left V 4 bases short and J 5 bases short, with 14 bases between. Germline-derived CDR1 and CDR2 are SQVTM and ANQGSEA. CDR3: CSVGVSIGETQYF. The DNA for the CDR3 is TGCAGCGTTGGAGTCTCAATCGGGGAGACCCAGTACTTC.

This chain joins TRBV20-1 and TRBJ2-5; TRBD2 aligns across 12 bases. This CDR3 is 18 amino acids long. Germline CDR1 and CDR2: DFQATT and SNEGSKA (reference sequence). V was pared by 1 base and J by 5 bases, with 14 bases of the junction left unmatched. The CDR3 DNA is TGCAGTGCTAGAGTCGCTAGCGGGAGGGCCCTCGGGACGGAGACCCAGTACTTC. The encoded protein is CSARVASGRALGTETQYF.

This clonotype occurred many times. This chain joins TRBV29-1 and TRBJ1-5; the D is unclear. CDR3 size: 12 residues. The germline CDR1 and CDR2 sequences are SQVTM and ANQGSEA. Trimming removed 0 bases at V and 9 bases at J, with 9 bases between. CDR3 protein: CSVEDQDGPQHF. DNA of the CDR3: TGCAGCGTTGAAGACCAGGACGGGCCCCAGCATTTT.

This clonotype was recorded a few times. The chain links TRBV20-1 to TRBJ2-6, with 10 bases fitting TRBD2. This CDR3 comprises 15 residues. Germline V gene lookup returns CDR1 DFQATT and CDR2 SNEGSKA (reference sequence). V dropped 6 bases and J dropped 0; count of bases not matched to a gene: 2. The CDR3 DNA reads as TGCAGTGCACGGACTAGCGGCTCTGGGGCCAACGTCCTGACTTTC. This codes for CSARTSGSGANVLTF.

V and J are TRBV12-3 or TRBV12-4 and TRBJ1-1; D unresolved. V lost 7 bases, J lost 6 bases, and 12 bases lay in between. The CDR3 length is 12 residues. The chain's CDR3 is CASTPGAPEAFF. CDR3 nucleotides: TGTGCCAGCACCCCAGGAGCCCCTGAAGCTTTCTTT.

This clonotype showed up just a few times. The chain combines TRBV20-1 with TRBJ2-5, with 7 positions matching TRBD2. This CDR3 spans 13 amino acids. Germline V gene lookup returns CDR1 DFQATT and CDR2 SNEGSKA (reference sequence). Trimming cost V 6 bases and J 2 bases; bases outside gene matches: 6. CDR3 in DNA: TGCAGTGCAGCCCGCGGGGGACAAGAGACCCAGTACTTC. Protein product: CSAARGGQETQYF.

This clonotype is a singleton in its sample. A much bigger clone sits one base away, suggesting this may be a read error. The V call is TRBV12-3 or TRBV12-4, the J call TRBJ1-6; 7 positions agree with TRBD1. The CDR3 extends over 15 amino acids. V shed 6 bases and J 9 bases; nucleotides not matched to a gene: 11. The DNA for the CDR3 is TGTGCCAGCAGATTGTCCCACAGGGGCACTTCACCCCTCCACTTT. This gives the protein CASRLSHRGTSPLHF.

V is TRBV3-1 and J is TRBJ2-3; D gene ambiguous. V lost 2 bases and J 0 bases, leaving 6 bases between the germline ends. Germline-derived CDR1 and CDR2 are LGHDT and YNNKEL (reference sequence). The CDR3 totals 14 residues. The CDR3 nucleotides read TGTGCCAGCAGCCAAATCCCAAGCACAGATACGCAGTATTTT. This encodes CASSQIPSTDTQYF.

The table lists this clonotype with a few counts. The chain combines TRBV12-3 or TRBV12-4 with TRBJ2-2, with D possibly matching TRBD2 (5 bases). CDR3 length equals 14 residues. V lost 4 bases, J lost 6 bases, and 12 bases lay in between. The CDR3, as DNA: TGTGCCAGCAGTTGGACTGGGGTCCCCGGGGAGCTGTTTTTT. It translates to CASSWTGVPGELFF.

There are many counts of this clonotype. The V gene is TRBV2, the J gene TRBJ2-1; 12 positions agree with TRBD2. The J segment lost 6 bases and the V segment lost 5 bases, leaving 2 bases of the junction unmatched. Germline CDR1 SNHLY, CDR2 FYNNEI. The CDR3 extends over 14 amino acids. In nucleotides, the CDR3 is TGTGCCAGCAGTCGGACTAGCGGGGCCAATGAGCAGTTCTTC. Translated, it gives CASSRTSGANEQFF.

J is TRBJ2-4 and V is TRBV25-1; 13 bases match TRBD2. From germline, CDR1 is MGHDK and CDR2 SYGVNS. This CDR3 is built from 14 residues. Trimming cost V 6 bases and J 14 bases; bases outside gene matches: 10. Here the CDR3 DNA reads TGTGCCAGCAGCTCATGGGGGACTAGCGGGGACAAGTACTTC. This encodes CASSSWGTSGDKYF.

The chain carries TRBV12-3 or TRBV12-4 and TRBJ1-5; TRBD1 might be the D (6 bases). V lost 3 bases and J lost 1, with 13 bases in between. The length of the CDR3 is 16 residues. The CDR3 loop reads CASSFGGQPSNQPQHF. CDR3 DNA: TGTGCCAGCAGTTTCGGTGGACAGCCGAGCAATCAGCCCCAGCATTTT.

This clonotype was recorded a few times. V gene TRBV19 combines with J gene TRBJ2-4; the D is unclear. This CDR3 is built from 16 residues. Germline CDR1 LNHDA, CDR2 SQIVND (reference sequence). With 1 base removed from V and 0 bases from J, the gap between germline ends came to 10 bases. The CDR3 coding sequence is TGTGCCAGTAGTATAGGCAGAGACATAGCCAAAAACATTCAGTACTTC. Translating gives CASSIGRDIAKNIQYF. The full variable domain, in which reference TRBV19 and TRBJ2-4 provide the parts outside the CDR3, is DGGITQSPKYLFRKEGQNVTLSCEQNLNHDAMYWYRQDPGQGLRLIYYSQIVNDFQKGDIAEGYSVSREKKESFPLTVTSAQKNPTAFYLCASSIGRDIAKNIQYFGAGTRLSVL.

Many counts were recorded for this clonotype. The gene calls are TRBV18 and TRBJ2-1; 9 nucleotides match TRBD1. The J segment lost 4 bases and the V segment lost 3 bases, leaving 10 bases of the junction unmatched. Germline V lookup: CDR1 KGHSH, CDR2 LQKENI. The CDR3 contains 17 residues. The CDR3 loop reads CASSPGPPGTGYNEQFF. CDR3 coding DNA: TGTGCCAGCTCACCTGGGCCTCCCGGGACAGGGTACAATGAGCAGTTCTTC.

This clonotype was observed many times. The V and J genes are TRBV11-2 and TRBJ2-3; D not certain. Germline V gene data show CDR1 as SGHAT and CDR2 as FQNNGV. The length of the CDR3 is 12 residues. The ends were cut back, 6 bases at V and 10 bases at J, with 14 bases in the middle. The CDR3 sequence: CASRFTWGAQYF. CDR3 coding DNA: TGTGCCAGCAGATTCACTTGGGGTGCGCAGTATTTT.

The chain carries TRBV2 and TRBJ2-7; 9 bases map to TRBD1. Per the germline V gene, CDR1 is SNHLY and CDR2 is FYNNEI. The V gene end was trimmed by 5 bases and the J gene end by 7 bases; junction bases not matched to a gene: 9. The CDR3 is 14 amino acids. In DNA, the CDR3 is TGTGCCAGCAGTCGGATACAGGGGGCGGAAGAGCAGTACGTC. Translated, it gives CASSRIQGAEEQYV.

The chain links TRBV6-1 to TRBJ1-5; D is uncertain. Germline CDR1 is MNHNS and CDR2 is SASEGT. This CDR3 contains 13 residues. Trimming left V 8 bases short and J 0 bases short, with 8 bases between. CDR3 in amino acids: CASGRSSNQPQHF. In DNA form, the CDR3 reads TGTGCCAGCGGTCGATCTAGCAATCAGCCCCAGCATTTT.

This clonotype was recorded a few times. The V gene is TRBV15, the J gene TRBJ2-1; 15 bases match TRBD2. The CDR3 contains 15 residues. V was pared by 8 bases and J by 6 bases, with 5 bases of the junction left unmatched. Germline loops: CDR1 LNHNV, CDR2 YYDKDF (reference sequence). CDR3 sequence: CATSKGLAGGNEQFF. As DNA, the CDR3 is TGTGCCACCTCCAAGGGACTAGCGGGAGGCAATGAGCAGTTCTTC.

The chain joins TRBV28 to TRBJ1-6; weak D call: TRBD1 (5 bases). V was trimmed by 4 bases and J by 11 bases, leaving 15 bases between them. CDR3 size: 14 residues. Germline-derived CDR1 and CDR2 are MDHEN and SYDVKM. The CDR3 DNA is TGTGCCAGCAGTTACGGGACTCCACTCCCACCCCTCCACTTT. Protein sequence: CASSYGTPLPPLHF.

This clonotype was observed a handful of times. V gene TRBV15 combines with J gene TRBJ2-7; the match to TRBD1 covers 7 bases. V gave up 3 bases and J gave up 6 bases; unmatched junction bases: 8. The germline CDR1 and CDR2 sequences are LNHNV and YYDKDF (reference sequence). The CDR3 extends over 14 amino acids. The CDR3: CATSSLTGIGEQYF. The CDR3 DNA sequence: TGTGCCACCAGCAGCCTGACAGGGATTGGCGAGCAGTACTTC.

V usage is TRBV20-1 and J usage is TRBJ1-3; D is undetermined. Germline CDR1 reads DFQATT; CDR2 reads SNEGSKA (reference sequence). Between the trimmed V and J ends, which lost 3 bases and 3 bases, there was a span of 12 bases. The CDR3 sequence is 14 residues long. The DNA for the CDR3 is TGCAGTGCTAGTCCGTCCTCGGGTGGAAACACCATATATTTT. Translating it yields CSASPSSGGNTIYF.